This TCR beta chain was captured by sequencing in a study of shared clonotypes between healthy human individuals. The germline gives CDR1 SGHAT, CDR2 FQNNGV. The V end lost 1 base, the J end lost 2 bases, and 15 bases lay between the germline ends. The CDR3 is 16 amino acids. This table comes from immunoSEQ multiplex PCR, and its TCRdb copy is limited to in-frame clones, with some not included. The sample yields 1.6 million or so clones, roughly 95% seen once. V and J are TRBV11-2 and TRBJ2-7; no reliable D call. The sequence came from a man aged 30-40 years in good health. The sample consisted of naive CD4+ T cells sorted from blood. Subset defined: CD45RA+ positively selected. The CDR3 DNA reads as TGTGCCAGCAGCTTAGGCGCCGACGACCGGCCCTACGAGCAGTACTTC. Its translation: CASSLGADDRPYEQYF.